The source of this T cell receptor (beta chain) is a study of blood T cell repertoires in COVID-19. Produced via immunoSEQ multiplex PCR; TCRdb's table is partial and in-frame only. The sample carries tens of thousands of clones, roughly 81% recorded once. V was trimmed by 4 bases and J by 10 bases, leaving 14 bases between them. This CDR3 spans 13 amino acids. CDR1 and CDR2 (germline): MNHEY, SVGAGI. The sequencing sample was made of peripheral blood. The source of this sequence is a human donor in a cohort sampled during active COVID-19. The chain combines TRBV6-5 with TRBJ2-1; D is possibly TRBD1 (6 bases). CDR3 region: CASSLQGAKEQFF. In nucleotides, the CDR3 is TGTGCCAGCAGTTTACAGGGTGCTAAGGAGCAGTTCTTC.